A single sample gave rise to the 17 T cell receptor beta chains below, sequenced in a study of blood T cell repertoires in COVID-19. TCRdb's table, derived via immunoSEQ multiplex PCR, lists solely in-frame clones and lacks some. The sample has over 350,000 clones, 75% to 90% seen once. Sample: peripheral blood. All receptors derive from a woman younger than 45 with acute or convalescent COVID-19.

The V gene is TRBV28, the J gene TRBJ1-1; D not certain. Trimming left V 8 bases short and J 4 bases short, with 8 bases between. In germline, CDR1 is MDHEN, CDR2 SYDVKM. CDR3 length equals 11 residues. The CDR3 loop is CASYTSTEAFF. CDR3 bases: TGTGCCAGCTATACATCCACTGAAGCTTTCTTT.

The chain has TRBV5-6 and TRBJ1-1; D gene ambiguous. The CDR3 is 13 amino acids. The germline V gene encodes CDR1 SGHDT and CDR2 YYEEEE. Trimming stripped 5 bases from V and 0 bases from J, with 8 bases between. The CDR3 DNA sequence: TGTGCCAGCAGTTCCGGGGTGAACACTGAAGCTTTCTTT. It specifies CASSSGVNTEAFF.

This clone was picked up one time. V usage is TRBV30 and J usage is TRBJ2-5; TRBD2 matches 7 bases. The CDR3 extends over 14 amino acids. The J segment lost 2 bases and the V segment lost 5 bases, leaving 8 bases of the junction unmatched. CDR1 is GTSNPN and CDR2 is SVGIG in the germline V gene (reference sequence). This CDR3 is CAWVASGGQETQYF. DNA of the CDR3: TGTGCCTGGGTGGCTAGCGGAGGACAAGAGACCCAGTACTTC.

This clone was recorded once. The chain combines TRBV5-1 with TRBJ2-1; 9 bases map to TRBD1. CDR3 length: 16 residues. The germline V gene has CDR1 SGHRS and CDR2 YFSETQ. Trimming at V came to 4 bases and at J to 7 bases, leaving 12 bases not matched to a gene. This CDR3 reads CASSMPRDRDLNEQFF. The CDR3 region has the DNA TGCGCCAGCAGCATGCCCCGGGACAGGGATTTGAATGAGCAGTTCTTC.

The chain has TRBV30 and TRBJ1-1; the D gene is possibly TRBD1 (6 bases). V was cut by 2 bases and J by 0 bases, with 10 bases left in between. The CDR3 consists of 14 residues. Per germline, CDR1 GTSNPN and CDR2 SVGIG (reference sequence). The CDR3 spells CAWSRGGMNTEAFF. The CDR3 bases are TGTGCCTGGAGTCGAGGGGGTATGAACACTGAAGCTTTCTTT.

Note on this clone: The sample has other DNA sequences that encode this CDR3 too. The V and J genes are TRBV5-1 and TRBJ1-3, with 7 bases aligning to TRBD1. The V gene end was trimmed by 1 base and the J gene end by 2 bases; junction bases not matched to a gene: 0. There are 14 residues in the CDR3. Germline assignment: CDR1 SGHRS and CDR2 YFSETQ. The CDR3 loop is CASSLQGAGNTIYF. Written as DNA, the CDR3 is TGCGCCAGCAGCTTGCAGGGGGCTGGAAACACCATATATTTT.

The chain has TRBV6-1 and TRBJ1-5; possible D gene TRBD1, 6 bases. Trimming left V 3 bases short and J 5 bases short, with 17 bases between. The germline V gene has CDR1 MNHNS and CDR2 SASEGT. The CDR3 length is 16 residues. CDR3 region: CASSEFYRTEYQPQHF. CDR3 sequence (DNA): TGTGCCAGCAGTGAGTTTTATAGGACAGAATATCAGCCCCAGCATTTT.

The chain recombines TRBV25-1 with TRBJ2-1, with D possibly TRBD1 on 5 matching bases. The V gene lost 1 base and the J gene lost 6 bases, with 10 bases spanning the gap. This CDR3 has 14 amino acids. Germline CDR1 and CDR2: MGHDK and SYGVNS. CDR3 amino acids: CASSEWGAFNEQFF. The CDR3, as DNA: TGTGCCAGCAGTGAATGGGGCGCGTTCAATGAGCAGTTCTTC.

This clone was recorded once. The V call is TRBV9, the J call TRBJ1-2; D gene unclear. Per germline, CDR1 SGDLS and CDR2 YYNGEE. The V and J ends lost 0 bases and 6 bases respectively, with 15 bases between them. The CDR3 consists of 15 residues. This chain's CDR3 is CASSVGGQRGDGYTF. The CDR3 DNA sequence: TGTGCCAGCAGCGTAGGAGGGCAGAGAGGCGATGGCTACACCTTC.

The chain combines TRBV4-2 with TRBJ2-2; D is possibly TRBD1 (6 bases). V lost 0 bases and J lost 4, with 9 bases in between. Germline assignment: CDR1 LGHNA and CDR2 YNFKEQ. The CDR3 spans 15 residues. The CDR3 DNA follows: TGTGCCAGCAGCCAAGATACAGGGCGCACCGGGGAGCTGTTTTTT. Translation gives CASSQDTGRTGELFF.

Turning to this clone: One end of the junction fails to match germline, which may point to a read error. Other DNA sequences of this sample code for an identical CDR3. CDR3 coding DNA: TGCAGCGTTGACGCTGGTAACTATGGCTACACCTTT. Protein: CSVDAGNYGYTF. The rearrangement joins TRBV29-1 to TRBJ1-2, with D unresolved. CDR3 size: 12 residues. Germline CDR1 and CDR2: SQVTM and ANQGSEA.

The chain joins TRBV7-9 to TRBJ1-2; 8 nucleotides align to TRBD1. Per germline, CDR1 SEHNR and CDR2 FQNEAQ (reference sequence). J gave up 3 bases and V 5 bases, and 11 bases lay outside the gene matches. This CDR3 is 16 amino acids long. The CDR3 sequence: CASSAFPGGYDYGYTF. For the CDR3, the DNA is TGTGCCAGCAGCGCGTTCCCAGGGGGCTATGACTATGGCTACACCTTC.

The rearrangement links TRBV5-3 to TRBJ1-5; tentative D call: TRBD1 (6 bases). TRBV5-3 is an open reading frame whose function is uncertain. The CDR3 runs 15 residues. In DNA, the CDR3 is TGTGCTCACGGTCGGGGGGCTGGGGGCAATCAGCCCCAGCATTTT. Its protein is CAHGRGAGGNQPQHF.

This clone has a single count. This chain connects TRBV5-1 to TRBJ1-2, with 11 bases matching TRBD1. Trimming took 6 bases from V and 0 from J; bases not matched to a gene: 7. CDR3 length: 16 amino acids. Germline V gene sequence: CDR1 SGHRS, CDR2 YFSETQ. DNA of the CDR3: TGCGCCAGCATCGGGGGACAGGGGGAAACTAACTATGGCTACACCTTC. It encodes CASIGGQGETNYGYTF.

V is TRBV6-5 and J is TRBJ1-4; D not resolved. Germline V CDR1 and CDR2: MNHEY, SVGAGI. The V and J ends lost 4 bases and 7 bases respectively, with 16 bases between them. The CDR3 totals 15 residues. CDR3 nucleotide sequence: TGTGCCAGCAGTTTGGCCCAGGAGGGTTTTGAAAAACTGTTTTTT. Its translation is CASSLAQEGFEKLFF.

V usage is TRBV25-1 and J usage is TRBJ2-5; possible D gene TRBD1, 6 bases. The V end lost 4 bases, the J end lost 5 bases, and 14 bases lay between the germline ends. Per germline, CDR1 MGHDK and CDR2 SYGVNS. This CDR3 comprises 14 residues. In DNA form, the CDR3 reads TGTGCCAGCAGTGTCGGTGGGACAAGGGAGACCCAGTACTTC. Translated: CASSVGGTRETQYF.

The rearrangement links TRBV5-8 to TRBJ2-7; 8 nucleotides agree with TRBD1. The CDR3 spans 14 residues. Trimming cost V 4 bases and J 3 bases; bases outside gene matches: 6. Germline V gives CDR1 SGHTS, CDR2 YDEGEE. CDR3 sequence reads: CASSPRTGIYEQYF. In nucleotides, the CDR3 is TGTGCCAGCAGCCCAAGGACAGGGATCTACGAGCAGTACTTC.